This entry lists 32 T cell receptor beta chains sequenced from one sample in a study of T-cell reconstitution after alpha-beta-depleted transplantation in children. Preparation of the TCRbeta library involved a method that used unique molecular identifiers. Each CDR3 protein is one row after TCRdb ran MiXCR on the PCR reads. The sample contains some 490,000 distinct CDR3 sequences, 9.5% to 15% of which appear only once. The sequences come from PBMCs from the stem cell graft donor, collected from the stem cell graft. The receptors come from a human donor who donated a stem cell graft to a child with combined immunodeficiency.

The chain is built from TRBV4-3 and TRBJ1-1, with a possible D match to TRBD1 (6 bases). V was trimmed by 0 bases and J by 10 bases, leaving 18 bases between them. The CDR3 is 15 residues long. CDR1 is LGHNA, CDR2 YSLEER, per germline. In nucleotides, the CDR3 is TGCGCCAGCAGCCAAGATCGGTCCAGGGGCGGAACAGCTTTCTTT. This translates into CASSQDRSRGGTAFF.

In its sample, this clonotype was seen many times. This chain joins TRBV29-1 and TRBJ2-2, with TRBD1 matching 9 bases. The CDR3 consists of 13 residues. J lost 4 bases, V lost 7 bases, and 4 bases had no gene match. Germline V gene sequence: CDR1 SQVTM, CDR2 ANQGSEA. CDR3 region: CSARTGATGELFF. The DNA for the CDR3 is TGCAGCGCCCGGACAGGGGCCACCGGGGAGCTGTTTTTT.

This clonotype was detected ten times or more. J is TRBJ1-1 and V is TRBV5-6, with 10 bases identical to TRBD1. V trimming: 1 base; J trimming: 1 base; junction bases outside the gene matches: 7. Per germline, CDR1 SGHDT and CDR2 YYEEEE. This CDR3 is built from 17 residues. The CDR3 protein is CASSLWSGDRGNTEAFF. DNA for the CDR3: TGTGCCAGCAGCTTGTGGTCTGGGGACAGGGGGAACACTGAAGCTTTCTTT. Full variable domain (remainder filled in from reference TRBV5-6 and TRBJ1-1): DAGVTQSPTHLIKTRGQQVTLRCSPKSGHDTVSWYQQALGQGPQFIFQYYEEEERQRGNFPDRFSGHQFPNYSSELNVNALLLGDSALYLCASSLWSGDRGNTEAFFGQGTRLTVV.

This clonotype was counted many times. The rearrangement uses TRBV20-1 and TRBJ2-1; D is unresolved. There are 15 residues in the CDR3. V lost 5 bases to trimming and J lost 0 bases, with 14 bases between them. Germline V gives CDR1 DFQATT, CDR2 SNEGSKA (reference sequence). CDR3 in DNA: TGCAGTGCTGACGTGGGCCTCTCCTCCTACAATGAGCAGTTCTTC. It translates to CSADVGLSSYNEQFF.

This clonotype was picked up many times. The rearrangement joins TRBV6-1 to TRBJ2-7, with 9 bases that match TRBD2. There are 16 residues in the CDR3. The ends lost 6 bases at V and 3 bases at J; junction bases unmatched: 12. CDR1 and CDR2 (germline): MNHNS, SASEGT. The CDR3 DNA is TGTGCCAGCAGCCGCGGGGTAGCGGGGGCCTACTACGAGCAGTACTTC. It yields the protein CASSRGVAGAYYEQYF.

This clonotype came up many times. Germline and junction disagree at one end, which may indicate a read error. The chain combines TRBV29-1 with TRBJ2-5; 8 nucleotides align to TRBD1. The CDR3 is made up of 11 amino acids. Germline values: CDR1 SQVTM, CDR2 ANQGSEA. The CDR3 bases are TGCAGCGTTGCTTCCCGGACAGGGACCTCCTTC. Amino acid sequence: CSVASRTGTSF.

This clonotype was counted a few times. The chain recombines TRBV6-2 or TRBV6-3 with TRBJ1-5; 9 bases map to TRBD1. CDR3 length: 16 residues. CDR1 is MNHEY, CDR2 SVGEGT, per germline. Unmatched junction bases numbered 8, after V lost 6 bases and J lost 2 bases. CDR3 amino acids: CASRSQGAYGNQPQHF. The DNA for the CDR3 is TGTGCCAGCAGATCACAGGGGGCGTACGGCAATCAGCCCCAGCATTTT.

In its sample, this clonotype was seen a few times. The V call is TRBV5-6, the J call TRBJ2-7; either TRBD1 or TRBD2 may fit D (5 bases each). Per germline, CDR1 SGHDT and CDR2 YYEEEE. The CDR3 contains 14 residues. V dropped 2 bases and J dropped 4 bases, with 13 bases sitting between them. CDR3 DNA: TGTGCCAGCAGCTTTGACCGGGGCATGTACGAGCAGTACTTC. Amino acid sequence: CASSFDRGMYEQYF.

This clonotype was recorded a few times. The chain links TRBV15 to TRBJ2-7; D could derive from TRBD1 or TRBD2 (5 bases each). CDR1 is LNHNV, CDR2 YYDKDF, per germline (reference sequence). The CDR3 is 15 amino acids. Trimming cost V 1 base and J 3 bases, with 13 bases left between them. In DNA, the CDR3 is TGTGCCACCAGCAGAGGTGGGGGAGAACTCTACGAGCAGTACTTC. This gives the protein CATSRGGGELYEQYF.

This clonotype was detected only a few times. Sequence at one end of the junction differs from germline and may be a read error. V and J are TRBV12-3 or TRBV12-4 and TRBJ2-7, with D hard to call. The CDR3 length is 13 residues. The CDR3 nucleotides are TGTGCCAGCAGTCCCCCCAATGGGGTTCTACTCCGATTC. This encodes CASSPPNGVLLRF.

In this sample, this clonotype turned up a few times. V gene TRBV19 combines with J gene TRBJ2-3; D is unclear. The germline V gene has CDR1 LNHDA and CDR2 SQIVND (reference sequence). V lost 1 base, J lost 5 bases, and 25 bases lay in between. CDR3 length equals 19 residues. The CDR3 nucleotides read TGTGCCAGTAGTATAGGTCGACTGTATAGTAAGTCAGATCGAGATACGCAGTATTTT. Translating it yields CASSIGRLYSKSDRDTQYF.

Ten or more counts support this clonotype. This rearrangement joins TRBV12-3 or TRBV12-4 to TRBJ2-7; 8 positions match TRBD2. After removal of 2 bases from V and 6 bases from J, the junction contained 9 bases not matched to a gene. The CDR3 loop spans 15 amino acids. CDR3 protein: CASSLQRGTLGEQYF. CDR3 DNA: TGTGCCAGCAGTTTACAGCGGGGGACCCTCGGCGAGCAGTACTTC.

This clonotype was seen repeatedly, ten times or more. V is TRBV12-3 or TRBV12-4 and J is TRBJ2-5; 12 nucleotides align to TRBD1. CDR3 size: 15 residues. Trimming at V came to 6 bases and at J to 4 bases, leaving 6 bases not matched to a gene. CDR3 protein: CASRPGQGARETQYF. The DNA of the CDR3 is TGTGCCAGCAGACCGGGACAGGGGGCGCGAGAGACCCAGTACTTC.

This clonotype was seen a single time. One end of the junction does not line up with germline, which may come from a read error. The V call is TRBV7-4, the J call TRBJ2-1; 8 bases match TRBD2. Germline loops: CDR1 SGHVT, CDR2 SQSDAQ. This CDR3 region has 17 residues. CDR3 amino acids: CTSSRDLPGLVGNEQFF. The CDR3 DNA sequence: TGTACCAGCAGCCGTGATTTGCCGGGACTAGTGGGTAATGAGCAGTTCTTC.

The V gene is TRBV7-9, the J gene TRBJ1-4; no firm D call. The V gene lost 0 bases and the J gene lost 4 bases, with 6 bases spanning the gap. CDR1 is SEHNR and CDR2 is FQNEAQ in the germline V gene (reference sequence). The CDR3 has 14 amino acids. The CDR3 sequence: CASSLASVNEKLFF. The CDR3 region has the DNA TGTGCCAGCAGCTTAGCCAGCGTTAATGAAAAACTGTTTTTT. The variable domain in full, completed from reference TRBV7-9 and TRBJ1-4, reads DTGVSQNPRHKITKRGQNVTFRCDPISEHNRLYWYRQTLGQGPEFLTYFQNEAQLEKSRLLSDRFSAERPKGSFSTLEIQRTEQGDSAMYLCASSLASVNEKLFFGSGTQLSVL.

The chain uses TRBV28 and TRBJ2-7; no definite D call. Germline values: CDR1 MDHEN, CDR2 SYDVKM. Trimming removed 3 bases from V and 0 bases from J, with 12 bases in between. The CDR3 length is 15 residues. The CDR3 sequence: CASSFGVPSSYEQYF. CDR3 coding DNA: TGTGCCAGCAGTTTTGGGGTTCCCAGCTCCTACGAGCAGTACTTC. The variable domain in full, completed from reference TRBV28 and TRBJ2-7, reads DVKVTQSSRYLVKRTGEKVFLECVQDMDHENMFWYRQDPGLGLRLIYFSYDVKMKEKGDIPEGYSVSREKKERFSLILESASTNQTSMYLCASSFGVPSSYEQYFGPGTRLTVT.

This clonotype was picked up a small number of times. The chain joins TRBV5-1 to TRBJ1-1, with no clear D. From germline, CDR1 is SGHRS and CDR2 YFSETQ. V was pared by 1 base and J by 1 base, with 8 bases between. The CDR3 consists of 14 residues. CDR3 sequence reads: CASSLTAQNTEAFF. The CDR3 bases are TGCGCCAGCAGCTTGACAGCCCAGAACACTGAAGCTTTCTTT.

The chain combines TRBV7-2 with TRBJ2-5, with D unresolved. Germline V gene sequence: CDR1 SGHTA, CDR2 FQGNSA. V lost 2 bases and J lost 5, with 9 bases in between. The CDR3 spans 13 residues. CDR3 amino acids: CASSLPPAETQYF. CDR3 nucleotides: TGTGCCAGCAGCTTACCCCCAGCTGAGACCCAGTACTTC.

This clonotype has just a few counts. V usage is TRBV5-1 and J usage is TRBJ2-3; no firm D call. V lost 4 bases, J lost 2 bases, and 17 bases lay in between. The CDR3 sequence is 16 residues long. Germline lookup yields CDR1 SGHRS and CDR2 YFSETQ. Here the CDR3 DNA reads TGCGCCAGCAGCCTGAGGCCTAGGTACTACACAGATACGCAGTATTTT. Amino acids: CASSLRPRYYTDTQYF. Using reference TRBV5-1 and TRBJ2-3 for the parts outside the CDR3, the full variable domain is KAGVTQTPRYLIKTRGQQVTLSCSPISGHRSVSWYQQTPGQGLQFLFEYFSETQRNKGNFPGRFSGRQFSNSRSEMNVSTLELGDSALYLCASSLRPRYYTDTQYFGPGTRLTVL.

The gene calls are TRBV27 and TRBJ2-7; a weak D match, TRBD2 (7 bases). Germline V gives CDR1 MNHEY, CDR2 SMNVEV (reference sequence). V was cut by 5 bases and J by 2 bases, with 19 bases left in between. This CDR3 is built from 16 residues. The CDR3 region is CASSGGGRRNPYEQYF. The CDR3 region has the DNA TGTGCCAGCAGTGGGGGCGGGAGAAGAAACCCCTACGAGCAGTACTTC.

This chain links TRBV7-2 with TRBJ2-7; weak D call: TRBD2 (5 bases). Germline V lookup: CDR1 SGHTA, CDR2 FQGNSA. This CDR3 has 13 amino acids. Trimming removed 5 bases at V and 1 base at J, with 9 bases between. CDR3 in DNA: TGTGCCAGCAGCACGGGGTATTCCTACGAGCAGTACTTC. Protein sequence: CASSTGYSYEQYF.

The DNA for the CDR3 is TGTGCCAGCAGTTACCACATTAGCTCTGGAAACACCATATATTTT. As protein: CASSYHISSGNTIYF. The chain combines TRBV6-5 with TRBJ1-3; D remains unclear. The CDR3 is 15 residues long. Between the trimmed V and J ends, which lost 2 bases and 0 bases, there was a span of 8 bases. The V gene's germline CDR1 is MNHEY and CDR2 SVGAGI.

This clonotype was seen repeatedly, ten times or more. The rearrangement joins TRBV27 to TRBJ1-4, with a possible D match to TRBD1 (5 bases). This CDR3 is built from 16 residues. The V and J ends lost 5 bases and 3 bases respectively, with 16 bases between them. Per the germline V gene, CDR1 is MNHEY and CDR2 is SMNVEV (reference sequence). The CDR3, as DNA: TGTGCCAGCAGTCCCTATAGAGAAGGGGCTAATGAAAAACTGTTTTTT. This sequence encodes CASSPYREGANEKLFF. Full variable domain (outside the CDR3, taken from reference TRBV27 and TRBJ1-4): EAQVTQNPRYLITVTGKKLTVTCSQNMNHEYMSWYRQDPGLGLRQIYYSMNVEVTDKGDVPEGYKVSRKEKRNFPLILESPSPNQTSLYFCASSPYREGANEKLFFGSGTQLSVL.

The chain recombines TRBV7-2 with TRBJ2-2; D gene unclear. The CDR3 consists of 15 residues. V lost 6 bases, J lost 4 bases, and 15 bases lay in between. Looked up from germline, CDR1 is SGHTA and CDR2 is FQGNSA. DNA for the CDR3: TGTGCCAGCAGAGGGAATGGACCGGGCACCGGGGAGCTGTTTTTT. Protein: CASRGNGPGTGELFF.

This clonotype was detected only a few times. This chain connects TRBV5-1 to TRBJ2-1; 8 nucleotides match TRBD2. Per the germline V gene, CDR1 is SGHRS and CDR2 is YFSETQ. This CDR3 is built from 15 residues. V gave up 0 bases and J gave up 7 bases; unmatched junction bases: 6. CDR3 residues: CASSLAGGTHNEQFF. The DNA for the CDR3 is TGCGCCAGCAGCTTGGCGGGAGGGACTCATAATGAGCAGTTCTTC.

V gene TRBV20-1 combines with J gene TRBJ2-7, with TRBD2 identical over 10 bases. This CDR3 contains 13 residues. V lost 3 bases, J lost 4 bases, and 3 bases stayed unmatched. The germline V gene has CDR1 DFQATT and CDR2 SNEGSKA (reference sequence). For the CDR3, the DNA is TGCAGTGCTAGCCCGACTAGCGGGTACGAGCAGTACTTC. It is translated as CSASPTSGYEQYF.

This clonotype was picked up a small number of times. The chain links TRBV6-5 to TRBJ2-1; TRBD2 agrees at 8 bases. Germline CDR1 is MNHEY and CDR2 is SVGAGI. V gave up 4 bases and J gave up 10 bases; unmatched junction bases: 12. This CDR3 is 15 amino acids long. CDR3 residues: CASSSVPGGALEQFF. Written as DNA, the CDR3 is TGTGCCAGCAGTTCGGTACCGGGGGGGGCTCTCGAGCAGTTCTTC.

This chain connects TRBV2 to TRBJ2-6; 9 nucleotides align to TRBD1. V shed 11 bases, J shed 0 bases, and the junction held 14 bases outside the gene matches. This CDR3 region has 18 residues. From germline, CDR1 is SNHLY and CDR2 FYNNEI. The chain's CDR3 is CACCFLGQGGSGANVLTF. The DNA for the CDR3 is TGTGCCTGCTGTTTCCTGGGACAGGGCGGCTCTGGGGCCAACGTCCTGACTTTC.

This sequence joins TRBV9 and TRBJ2-2, with D possibly matching TRBD2 (5 bases). V lost 0 bases, J lost 4 bases, and 10 bases lay in between. This CDR3 contains 15 residues. The germline V gene encodes CDR1 SGDLS and CDR2 YYNGEE. The CDR3 here is CASSVGRAFTGELFF. The CDR3 DNA follows: TGTGCCAGCAGCGTAGGGCGGGCCTTCACCGGGGAGCTGTTTTTT.

The CDR3 DNA follows: TGTGCCAGCAGCGGCACGACAGGCGGGAATGAGCAGTTCTTC. Amino acids: CASSGTTGGNEQFF. V gene TRBV9 combines with J gene TRBJ2-1; TRBD1 is a possible D gene (6 bases). Trimming took 3 bases from V and 7 from J, leaving 14 bases between them. Germline values: CDR1 SGDLS, CDR2 YYNGEE. This CDR3 spans 14 amino acids.

This clonotype has at least ten counts. V is TRBV27 and J is TRBJ2-7, with D maybe TRBD2 (5 bases). This CDR3 spans 13 amino acids. CDR1 is MNHEY, CDR2 SMNVEV, per germline (reference sequence). Between the trimmed V and J ends, which lost 8 bases and 2 bases, there was a span of 13 bases. This CDR3 reads CASGAGVPYEQYF. CDR3 sequence (DNA): TGTGCCAGCGGCGCCGGGGTCCCCTACGAGCAGTACTTC.

V gene TRBV29-1 combines with J gene TRBJ2-1, with D tentatively TRBD1 (8 bases). Between the trimmed V and J ends, which lost 5 bases and 1 base, there was a span of 18 bases. The CDR3 has 16 amino acids. CDR1 and CDR2 (germline): SQVTM, ANQGSEA. CDR3 region: CSVTTGGGGSYNEQFF. DNA for the CDR3: TGCAGCGTTACCACAGGGGGAGGGGGGTCCTACAATGAGCAGTTCTTC.